The rows below give T cell receptor beta chains drawn from one sample of a study of blood T cell repertoires in COVID-19. Libraries were prepared by immunoSEQ multiplex PCR; TCRdb keeps only in-frame clonotypes and omits some of them. Among 100,000 to 150,000 clones listed, about 93% were seen once. Material for sequencing was peripheral blood. The origin of the receptors is a man aged 50 or older with COVID-19, enrolled during active disease. The CDR3 runs from the conserved cysteine through the conserved F or W. The order of the fields is V gene, D gene, clone size, J gene, CDR3 protein, CDR3 DNA. The D gene is left open where the match is weak. Only some rows state a clone size, as once, few, many or a class for expanded clones.

TRBV9	-	-	TRBJ2-1	CASSLGGGTNEQFF	TGTGCCAGCAGCCTGGGAGGGGGGACCAATGAGCAGTTCTTC
TRBV14	-	-	TRBJ2-7	CASSHSHEQYF	TGTGCCAGCAGCCACTCCCACGAGCAGTACTTC
TRBV19	TRBD2	-	TRBJ2-3	CASSLLAASTDTQYF	TGTGCCAGTAGTCTACTAGCGGCTAGCACAGATACGCAGTATTTT
TRBV20-1	-	few	TRBJ2-7	CSARAGQPQYF	TGCAGTGCTAGGGCGGGCCAACCACAGTACTTC
TRBV7-9	TRBD2	-	TRBJ2-7	CASSSPRGLAREQYF	TGTGCCAGCAGCTCGCCGCGGGGACTAGCTCGGGAGCAGTACTTC
TRBV5-6	TRBD1	-	TRBJ1-2	CASSFLQGIPHGYTF	TGTGCCAGCAGCTTCCTACAGGGGATCCCTCATGGCTACACCTTC
TRBV7-9	-	-	TRBJ1-2	CASSLVQGRSGYTF	TGTGCCAGCAGCTTAGTACAGGGAAGATCTGGCTACACCTTC
TRBV19	TRBD1	-	TRBJ1-1	CASSTRQGGTEAFF	TGTGCCAGTAGTACCCGTCAGGGGGGCACTGAAGCTTTCTTT
TRBV28	TRBD2	-	TRBJ2-1	CASSGGLADYNEQFF	TGTGCCAGCAGCGGGGGACTAGCGGATTACAATGAGCAGTTCTTC
TRBV28	TRBD1	-	TRBJ2-5	CASSSGTAHQETQYF	TGTGCCAGCAGTTCCGGGACAGCCCACCAAGAGACCCAGTACTTC
TRBV4-1	TRBD1	-	TRBJ2-7	CASSQLRQGRPPYEQYF	TGCGCCAGCAGCCAACTGCGACAGGGGCGACCCCCCTACGAGCAGTACTTC
TRBV2	-	-	TRBJ1-3	CASRTTGNLGNTIYF	TGTGCCAGCAGGACGACAGGAAACCTCGGAAACACCATATATTTT
TRBV19	TRBD2	-	TRBJ2-1	CASSIGLAGGNEQFF	TGTGCCAGTAGTATAGGTCTAGCGGGAGGGAATGAGCAGTTCTTC
TRBV15	TRBD1	-	TRBJ1-1	CATSRDPPGGVGTEAFF	TGTGCCACCAGCAGAGATCCCCCAGGGGGCGTTGGGACTGAAGCTTTCTTT
TRBV5-6	-	-	TRBJ2-7	CASSLDRSSYEQYF	TGTGCCAGCAGCTTGGACAGGAGCTCCTACGAGCAGTACTTC
TRBV19	TRBD1	-	TRBJ2-5	CASRAGTGGWETQYF	TGTGCCAGTAGAGCCGGGACAGGGGGCTGGGAGACCCAGTACTTC
TRBV24-1	-	-	TRBJ1-5	CAAQQDGGPQHF	TGTGCCGCACAACAGGACGGGGGGCCCCAGCATTTT
TRBV3-1/TRBV3-2	TRBD1	-	TRBJ1-1	CASSPIQGGYTEAFF	TGTGCCAGCAGCCCGATACAGGGGGGCTACACTGAAGCTTTCTTT
TRBV4-3	TRBD2	-	TRBJ2-1	CASSHPGLTNEQFF	TGCGCCAGCAGCCATCCGGGACTAACGAATGAGCAGTTCTTC
TRBV6-5	-	-	TRBJ1-2	CASRMGWASYGYTF	TGTGCCAGCAGGATGGGCTGGGCCTCTTATGGCTACACCTTC
TRBV18	TRBD1	-	TRBJ1-5	CASSPGQGTSQPQHF	TGTGCCAGCTCCCCGGGACAGGGAACGAGTCAGCCCCAGCATTTT
TRBV29-1	TRBD2	-	TRBJ2-1	CSVRDGGLALYNEQFF	TGCAGCGTCCGAGACGGAGGACTAGCCCTCTACAATGAGCAGTTCTTC
TRBV21-1	-	-	TRBJ2-3	CASSKGGRTGMQYF	TGTGCCAGCAGCAAAGGAGGAAGGACAGGGATGCAGTATTTT
TRBV6-2/TRBV6-3	TRBD2	-	TRBJ2-2	CASSYSFELAGGVNTGELFF	TGTGCCAGCAGTTACTCTTTCGAACTAGCGGGAGGGGTGAACACCGGGGAGCTGTTTTTT
TRBV7-2	TRBD2	-	TRBJ2-2	CASSYSGRGITGELFF	TGTGCCAGCAGCTATAGCGGGAGGGGGATCACCGGGGAGCTGTTTTTT
TRBV7-3	-	-	TRBJ2-3	CASRASEYTSTDTQYF	TGTGCCAGCCGGGCTAGCGAATATACCAGCACAGATACGCAGTATTTT
TRBV5-1	TRBD1	-	TRBJ2-3	CASSLAETGVTDTQYF	TGCGCCAGCAGCTTGGCCGAGACAGGGGTCACAGATACGCAGTATTTT
TRBV28	TRBD1	once	TRBJ2-7	CASHSGQGGIFGEQYF	TGTGCCAGCCATTCGGGACAGGGGGGAATATTCGGCGAGCAGTACTTC
TRBV3-1/TRBV3-2	TRBD2	-	TRBJ2-6	CASSPRGTSGPSTGANVLTF	TGTGCCAGCAGCCCCCGGGGGACTAGCGGTCCGAGCACTGGGGCCAACGTCCTGACTTTC
TRBV28	-	-	TRBJ1-1	CASSPLWAGNTEAFF	TGTGCCAGCAGCCCCCTATGGGCCGGGAACACTGAAGCTTTCTTT
TRBV6-2/TRBV6-3	-	-	TRBJ2-6	CASSRGSLSRNVLTF	TGTGCCAGCAGTCGGGGGTCCCTTTCCCGCAACGTCCTGACTTTC
TRBV3-1/TRBV3-2	-	-	TRBJ2-2	CASSQEAGATGELFF	TGTGCCAGCAGCCAAGAGGCGGGGGCCACCGGGGAGCTGTTTTTT
TRBV7-2	-	-	TRBJ1-1	CASSLAGGAWTEAFF	TGTGCCAGCAGCTTAGCCGGGGGGGCATGGACTGAAGCTTTCTTT
TRBV6-5	-	-	TRBJ2-3	CASTSLASTDTQYF	TGTGCCAGCACGTCCCTAGCGAGCACAGATACGCAGTATTTT
TRBV18	TRBD1	-	TRBJ1-5	CASSPDRDRVNQPQHF	TGTGCCAGCTCACCAGACCGGGACAGGGTCAATCAGCCCCAGCATTTT
TRBV7-2	-	few	TRBJ1-1	CASSLVGGRAEAFF	TGTGCCAGCAGCTTAGTGGGAGGCAGGGCTGAAGCTTTCTTT
TRBV6-7	-	-	TRBJ2-5	CATLQGSAQETQYF	TGTGCCACCTTACAGGGATCTGCGCAAGAGACCCAGTACTTC
TRBV5-6	-	few	TRBJ2-5	CASSDKQGQETQYF	TGTGCCAGCAGCGACAAACAGGGCCAGGAGACCCAGTACTTC
TRBV15	TRBD1	-	TRBJ1-6	CATSAGTGLSPLHF	TGTGCCACGTCGGCCGGGACAGGCCTTTCACCCCTCCACTTT
TRBV10-2	-	-	TRBJ2-1	CAIKSFSGLSSYNEQFF	TGCGCCATCAAGTCCTTTAGCGGCCTAAGCTCCTACAATGAGCAGTTCTTC
TRBV9	-	few	TRBJ1-5	CASSVDGDWNQPQHF	TGTGCCAGCAGCGTAGACGGGGACTGGAATCAGCCCCAGCATTTT
TRBV5-8	-	-	TRBJ2-1	CASSLWSVGTNEQFF	TGTGCCAGCAGCTTATGGTCGGTGGGCACGAATGAGCAGTTCTTC
TRBV10-3	TRBD2	-	TRBJ2-3	CAISSAGTSGTDTQYF	TGTGCCATCAGTTCGGCCGGGACTAGCGGCACAGATACGCAGTATTTT